What follows is one TCR beta chain and its context. Its antigen remains unidentified. Unique molecular identifiers tagged the TCR beta cDNA libraries. T cells numbering roughly 0.9 to 11 million gave rise to a few hundred thousand cDNA molecules. One entry per CDR3 protein, called by TCRdb with MiXCR from the PCR reads. The data contain about 540,000 distinct CDR3 sequences, 30% to 40% of them seen just once; the ten biggest clones take up 4.5% to 7.5%. This sample stems from a study of post-analysis software for immune sequencing data. Study-level information: Some patients lacked subtype; others had relapsing-remitting, secondary progressive or progressive-relapsing disease. General observations from the study: There were four or five TRBV segments more frequent in patients than controls, and TRBV5-6, TRBV5-1 and TRBV20-1 were among them.

Trimming took 3 bases from V and 3 from J; bases not matched to a gene: 6. CDR3 size: 16 residues. Germline V gene data show CDR1 as DFQATT and CDR2 as SNEGSKA (reference sequence). The sample taken for sequencing was blood. The sequence was obtained from a girl between 2 and 17 years old with multiple sclerosis. The rearrangement links TRBV20-1 to TRBJ2-1; 12 positions match TRBD2. CDR3 bases: TGCAGTGCTAGCCGAGCTAGCGGGGGGGTCTACAATGAGCAGTTCTTC. It yields the protein CSASRASGGVYNEQFF.